These T cell receptor beta chains were read from a single sample in a study of blood T cell repertoires in COVID-19. TCRdb keeps only in-frame clones here, not all; method: immunoSEQ multiplex PCR. Among around 76,000 clones listed, around 76% were seen once. Source material: peripheral blood. The receptors derive from a woman aged 80 or over with active or convalescent COVID-19. Each CDR3 is given with its conserved first and last residue. The D gene is left open where the match is weak. Not all rows give a size; the values are once, few, many and, for expanded clones, a class.

>TRBV28|TRBD1|14|TRBJ1-3|once
CASSFRGPGNTIYF
TGTGCCAGCAGTTTCAGGGGGCCCGGAAACACCATATATTTT
>TRBV30|NA|15|TRBJ1-5|few
CAWSPLDAGGQPQHF
TGTGCCTGGAGTCCACTAGACGCGGGGGGTCAGCCCCAGCATTTT
>TRBV7-8|TRBD1|16|TRBJ2-7|NA
CASSPRQGLRLYEQYF
TGTGCCAGCAGCCCCCGACAGGGGTTGAGGTTGTACGAGCAGTACTTC
>TRBV10-3|TRBD1|15|TRBJ1-1|NA
CAIRDRDGPNTEAFF
TGTGCCATCAGGGACAGGGACGGCCCGAACACTGAAGCTTTCTTT
>TRBV29-1|NA|14|TRBJ1-3|NA
CSVESPGTGNTIYF
TGCAGCGTTGAATCTCCAGGGACTGGAAACACCATATATTTT
>TRBV4-1|NA|14|TRBJ2-7|NA
CASSPITGNYEQYF
TGCGCCAGCAGCCCCATAACAGGGAACTACGAGCAGTACTTC
>TRBV12-3/TRBV12-4|NA|13|TRBJ1-5|NA
CASSSDISQPQHF
TGTGCCAGCAGTTCTGACATAAGTCAGCCCCAGCATTTT
>TRBV19|NA|16|TRBJ1-2|NA
CASSVNFYRENYGYTF
TGTGCCAGTAGTGTCAACTTTTACAGGGAAAACTATGGCTACACCTTC
>TRBV7-2|TRBD1|14|TRBJ1-2|NA
CASSRMTGDYGYTF
TGTGCCAGCAGTCGAATGACAGGGGACTATGGCTACACCTTC
>TRBV7-9|TRBD1|15|TRBJ2-7|NA
CASSLGQGFSDEQYF
TGTGCCAGCAGCTTAGGACAGGGCTTTTCGGATGAGCAGTACTTC
>TRBV4-3|TRBD2|16|TRBJ2-7|NA
CASSPSLAGGNYEQYF
TGCGCCAGCAGCCCCTCACTAGCGGGGGGCAACTACGAGCAGTACTTC
>TRBV7-6|NA|14|TRBJ1-1|NA
CASRQDDGNTEAFF
TGTGCCAGCAGACAGGACGACGGGAACACTGAAGCTTTCTTT
>TRBV6-6|NA|14|TRBJ2-7|NA
CASSPNAEGSEQYF
TGTGCCAGCAGCCCTAATGCGGAGGGGTCCGAGCAGTACTTC
>TRBV28|NA|15|TRBJ2-1|few
CASQTSRYPGNEQFF
TGTGCCAGCCAAACTTCTCGATACCCTGGCAATGAGCAGTTCTTC
>TRBV3-1/TRBV3-2|NA|14|TRBJ1-2|NA
CASSQDLVSYGYTF
TGTGCCAGCAGCCAAGATCTAGTCAGCTATGGCTACACCTTC
>TRBV30|TRBD1|18|TRBJ1-6|NA
CAWNRDRDSRTYNSPLHF
TGTGCCTGGAACCGGGACAGGGATTCCCGAACTTATAATTCACCCCTCCACTTT
>TRBV6-5|NA|14|TRBJ2-1|few
CASRQTGGGNEQFF
TGTGCCAGCAGGCAGACAGGTGGTGGCAATGAGCAGTTCTTC